This T cell receptor (beta chain) was sequenced for a study of monozygotic twins with inflammatory bowel disease. Whole-study findings and limits: The data gave no support to a single strong IBD-associated signal or clonotype.

Concerning this clonotype: Its matching antigen is unknown.

Germline lookup yields CDR1 SGDLS and CDR2 YYNGEE. This CDR3 comprises 15 residues. Investigators made cDNA in eight separate reactions per sample. A template switching step added UMIs, each with a 6-nucleotide sample barcode. TCRdb re-called the 5' RACE reads and gives one entry per CDR3 protein, without DNA. This sample's table has about 380,000 distinct CDR3 sequences. Sequenced: blood. This TCR was sampled from a human donor with ulcerative colitis or Crohn's disease, or a healthy co-twin of an affected twin (not recorded which). The chain joins TRBV9 to TRBJ2-7; the TRBD1 assignment by TCRdb is unverifiable without DNA. CDR3 loop: CASSPSGRGVYEQYF.